This T cell receptor beta chain was documented in a study of blood T cell repertoires in COVID-19. Germline CDR1 and CDR2: SGDLS and YYNGEE. The J segment lost 3 bases and the V segment lost 4 bases, leaving 7 bases of the junction unmatched. The CDR3 extends over 16 amino acids. In the original processing: Reference gene primer amplification yielded estimated nucleated cell counts. Repertoires were generated with immunoSEQ multiplex PCR, while TCRdb's copy carries only in-frame clones and drops some. D and trimming were read from the DNA, whereas the V and J calls and clone size are those reported in that table. This repertoire shows around 190,000 clones, around 83% found once; its top ten account for about 1.6%.

The V and J genes are TRBV9 and TRBJ2-2; 9 bases line up with TRBD1. The sequenced sample was peripheral blood. The clonotype originates from a human donor in a cohort sampled during active COVID-19. The CDR3 sequence: CASSPYGQGHTGELFF. As DNA, the CDR3 is TGTGCCAGCAGCCCATATGGACAGGGGCACACCGGGGAGCTGTTTTTT.